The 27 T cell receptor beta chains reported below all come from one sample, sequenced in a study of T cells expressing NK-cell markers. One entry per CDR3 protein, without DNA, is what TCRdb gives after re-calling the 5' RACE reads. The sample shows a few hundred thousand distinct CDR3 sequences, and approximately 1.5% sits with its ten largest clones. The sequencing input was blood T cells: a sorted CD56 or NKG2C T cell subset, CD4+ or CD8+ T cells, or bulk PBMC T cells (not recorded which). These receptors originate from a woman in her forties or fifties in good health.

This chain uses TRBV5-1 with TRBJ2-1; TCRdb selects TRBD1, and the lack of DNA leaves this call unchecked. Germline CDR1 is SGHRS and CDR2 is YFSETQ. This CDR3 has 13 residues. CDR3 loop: CASSLAGRSAEFF.

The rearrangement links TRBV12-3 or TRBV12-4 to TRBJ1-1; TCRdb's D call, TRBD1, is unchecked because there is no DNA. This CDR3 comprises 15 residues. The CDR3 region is CATRGQGAPNTEAFF.

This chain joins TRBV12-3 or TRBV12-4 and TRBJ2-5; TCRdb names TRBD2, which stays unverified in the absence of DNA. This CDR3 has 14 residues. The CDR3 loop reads CASSPGAGERTQYF.

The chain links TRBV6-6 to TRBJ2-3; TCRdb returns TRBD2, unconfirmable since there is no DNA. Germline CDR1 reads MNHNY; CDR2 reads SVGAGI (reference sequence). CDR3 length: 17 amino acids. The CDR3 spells CASSPGATSGRGDTQYF.

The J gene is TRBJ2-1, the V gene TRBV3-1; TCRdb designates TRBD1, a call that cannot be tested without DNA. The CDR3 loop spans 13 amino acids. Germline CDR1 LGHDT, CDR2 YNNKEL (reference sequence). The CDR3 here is CASSLQGVREQFF.

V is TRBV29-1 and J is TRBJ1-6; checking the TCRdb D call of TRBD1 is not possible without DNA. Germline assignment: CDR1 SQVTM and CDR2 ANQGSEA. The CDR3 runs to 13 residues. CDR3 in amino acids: CSVGTGSGSPLHF.

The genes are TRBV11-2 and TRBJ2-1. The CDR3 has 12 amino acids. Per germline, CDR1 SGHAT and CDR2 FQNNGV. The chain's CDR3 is CASTSPLNEQFF.

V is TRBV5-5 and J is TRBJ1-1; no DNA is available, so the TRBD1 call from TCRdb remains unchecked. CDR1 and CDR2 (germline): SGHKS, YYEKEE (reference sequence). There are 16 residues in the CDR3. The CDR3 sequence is CASSSGLMSSLPEAFF.

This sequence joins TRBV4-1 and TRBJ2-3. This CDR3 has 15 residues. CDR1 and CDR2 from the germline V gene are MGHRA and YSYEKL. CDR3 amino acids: CASSQDLAWTDTQYF.

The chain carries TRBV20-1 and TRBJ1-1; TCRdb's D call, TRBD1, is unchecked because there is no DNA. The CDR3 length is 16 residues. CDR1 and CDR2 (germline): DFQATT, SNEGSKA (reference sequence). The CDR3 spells CSARDLGDRKNTEAFF.

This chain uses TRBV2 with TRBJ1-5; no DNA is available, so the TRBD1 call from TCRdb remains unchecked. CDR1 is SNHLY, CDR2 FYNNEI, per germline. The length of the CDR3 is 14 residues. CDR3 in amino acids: CASSPRQVISPQHF.

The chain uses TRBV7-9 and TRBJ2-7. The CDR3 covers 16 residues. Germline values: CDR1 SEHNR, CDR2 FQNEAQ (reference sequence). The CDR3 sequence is CASSLDRSSSSYEQYF.

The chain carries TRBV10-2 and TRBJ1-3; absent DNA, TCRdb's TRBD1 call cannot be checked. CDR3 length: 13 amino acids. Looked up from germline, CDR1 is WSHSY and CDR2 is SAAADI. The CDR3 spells CASKPLSGNTIYF.

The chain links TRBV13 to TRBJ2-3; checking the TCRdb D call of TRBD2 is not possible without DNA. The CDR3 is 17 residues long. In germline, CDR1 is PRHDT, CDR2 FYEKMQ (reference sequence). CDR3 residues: CASSFSGLVGSTDTQYF.

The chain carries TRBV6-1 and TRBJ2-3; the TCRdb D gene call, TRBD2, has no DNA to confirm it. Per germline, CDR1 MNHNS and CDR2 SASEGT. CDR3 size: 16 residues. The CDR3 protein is CASRRLASGGTDTQYF.

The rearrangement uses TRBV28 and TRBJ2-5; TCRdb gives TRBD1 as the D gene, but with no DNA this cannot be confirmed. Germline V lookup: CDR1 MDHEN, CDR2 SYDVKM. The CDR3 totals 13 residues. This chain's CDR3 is CASRRGFVETQYF.

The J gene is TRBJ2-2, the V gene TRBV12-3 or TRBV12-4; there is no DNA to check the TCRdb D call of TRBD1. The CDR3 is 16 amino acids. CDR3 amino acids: CASSSGTGGHTGELFF.

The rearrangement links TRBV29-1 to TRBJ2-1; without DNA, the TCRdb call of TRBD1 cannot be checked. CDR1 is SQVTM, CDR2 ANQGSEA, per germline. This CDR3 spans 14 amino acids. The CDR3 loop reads CSVDPGQGSNEQFF.

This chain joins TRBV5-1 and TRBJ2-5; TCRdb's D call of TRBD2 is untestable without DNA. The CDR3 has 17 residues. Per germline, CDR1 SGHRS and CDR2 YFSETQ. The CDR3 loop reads CASSQTSGRDFQETQYF.

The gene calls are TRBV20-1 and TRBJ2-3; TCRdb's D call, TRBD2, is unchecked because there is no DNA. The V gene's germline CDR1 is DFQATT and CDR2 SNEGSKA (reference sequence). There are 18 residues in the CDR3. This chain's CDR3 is CSARDGLAGGPSTDTQYF.

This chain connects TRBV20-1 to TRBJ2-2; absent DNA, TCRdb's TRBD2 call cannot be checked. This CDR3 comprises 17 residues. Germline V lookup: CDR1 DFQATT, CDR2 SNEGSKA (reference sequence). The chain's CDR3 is CSADAGTSGRATGELFF.

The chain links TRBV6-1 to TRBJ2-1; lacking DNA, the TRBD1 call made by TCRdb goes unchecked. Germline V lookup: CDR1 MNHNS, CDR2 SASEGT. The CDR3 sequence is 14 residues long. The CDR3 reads CASSEAGGTNEQFF.

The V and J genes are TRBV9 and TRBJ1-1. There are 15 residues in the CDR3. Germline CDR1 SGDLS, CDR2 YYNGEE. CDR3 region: CASSADLLKNTEAFF.

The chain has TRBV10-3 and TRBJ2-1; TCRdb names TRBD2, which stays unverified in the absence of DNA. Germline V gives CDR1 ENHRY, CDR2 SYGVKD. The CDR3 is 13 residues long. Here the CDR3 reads CAIAKGPRDEQFF.

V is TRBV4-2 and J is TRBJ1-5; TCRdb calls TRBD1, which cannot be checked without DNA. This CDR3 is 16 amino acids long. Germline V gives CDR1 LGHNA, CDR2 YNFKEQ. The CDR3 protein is CASSQQQGASNQPQHF.

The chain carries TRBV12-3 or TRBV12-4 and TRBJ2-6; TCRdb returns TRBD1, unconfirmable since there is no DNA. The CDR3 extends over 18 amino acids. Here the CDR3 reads CASRTWGRGRTGANVLTF.

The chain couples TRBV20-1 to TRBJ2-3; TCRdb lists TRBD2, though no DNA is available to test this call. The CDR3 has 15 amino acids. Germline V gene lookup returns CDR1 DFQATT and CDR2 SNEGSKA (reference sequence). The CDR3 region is CSARDGRALADTQYF.